The rows below give T cell receptor beta chains drawn from one sample of a study of blood T cell repertoires in COVID-19. Repertoires were generated with immunoSEQ multiplex PCR, while TCRdb's copy carries only in-frame clones and drops some. The sample holds some 110,000 clones; around 77% are singletons and the top ten take 16%. Sequenced sample: peripheral blood. These receptors originate from a man between 60 and 70 years old with active or convalescent COVID-19. The CDR3 runs from the conserved cysteine through the conserved F or W. D genes are given only for firm matches. Expanded clones get a size class; other rows say once, few or many, or leave the size out.

cdr3_nt: TGTGCCAGCAGTTCAACTAGCGGGAGACCCTACGAGCAGTACTTC; cdr3_aa: CASSSTSGRPYEQYF; v_call: TRBV28; clone_size: -; j_call: TRBJ2-7; d_call: TRBD2
cdr3_nt: TGTGCCAGCAGCCAATCCCGACAGTCCGAGCAGTACTTC; cdr3_aa: CASSQSRQSEQYF; v_call: TRBV14; clone_size: -; j_call: TRBJ2-7; d_call: -
cdr3_nt: TGTGCCAGCAGCGTCACCGGGACAGCGTACAATGAGCAGTTCTTC; cdr3_aa: CASSVTGTAYNEQFF; v_call: TRBV9; clone_size: -; j_call: TRBJ2-1; d_call: TRBD1
cdr3_nt: TGTGCCAGCAGCTTATACGCCAGGGAGAACACTGAAGCTTTCTTT; cdr3_aa: CASSLYARENTEAFF; v_call: TRBV7-8; clone_size: -; j_call: TRBJ1-1; d_call: -
cdr3_nt: TGTGCCAGCAGCCCCCCGGGTGCCTACGAGCAGTACTTC; cdr3_aa: CASSPPGAYEQYF; v_call: TRBV11-2; clone_size: -; j_call: TRBJ2-7; d_call: -
cdr3_nt: TGTGCCAGCAGCCTCGGACTAGCGGGGGGGGAGCTGTTTTTT; cdr3_aa: CASSLGLAGGELFF; v_call: TRBV9; clone_size: -; j_call: TRBJ2-2; d_call: TRBD2
cdr3_nt: TGTGCCATCAGTGAGTCGGGCAGACCTAACACTGAAGCTTTCTTT; cdr3_aa: CAISESGRPNTEAFF; v_call: TRBV10-3; clone_size: -; j_call: TRBJ1-1; d_call: -
cdr3_nt: TGTGCCAGCAGCTTACTCCAGGGTCAAGAGACCCAGTACTTC; cdr3_aa: CASSLLQGQETQYF; v_call: TRBV7-2; clone_size: once; j_call: TRBJ2-5; d_call: -
cdr3_nt: TGTGCCAGCAGCTTGTTTGATTGGCGGGAGGGGGGGAGATCCTACGAGCAGTACTTC; cdr3_aa: CASSLFDWREGGRSYEQYF; v_call: TRBV5-4; clone_size: -; j_call: TRBJ2-7; d_call: TRBD2
cdr3_nt: TGTGCCAGCAGCTTAGTGCCCGATGGCATCGCTAACTATGGCTACACCTTC; cdr3_aa: CASSLVPDGIANYGYTF; v_call: TRBV11-2; clone_size: -; j_call: TRBJ1-2; d_call: -
cdr3_nt: TGTGCCAGCAGGGACAGGGGGCAGCCCCAGCATTTT; cdr3_aa: CASRDRGQPQHF; v_call: TRBV2; clone_size: -; j_call: TRBJ1-5; d_call: TRBD1
cdr3_nt: TGTGCCAGTAGTATCGAGCTGAATCAGCCCCAGCATTTT; cdr3_aa: CASSIELNQPQHF; v_call: TRBV19; clone_size: -; j_call: TRBJ1-5; d_call: -
cdr3_nt: TGTGCCAGTAGTTCGGGGGGTAGTGCCGGGGAGCTGTTTTTT; cdr3_aa: CASSSGGSAGELFF; v_call: TRBV19; clone_size: many; j_call: TRBJ2-2; d_call: TRBD2
cdr3_nt: TGTGCCAGCAGCTTCCGGCCACCCGGGACTACTGGATCGACGTACTACAATGAGCAGTTCTTC; cdr3_aa: CASSFRPPGTTGSTYYNEQFF; v_call: TRBV6-2/TRBV6-3; clone_size: -; j_call: TRBJ2-1; d_call: TRBD2
cdr3_nt: TGTGCCAGCAGCTTAGGGGACTCCTCCTACAATGAGCAGTTCTTC; cdr3_aa: CASSLGDSSYNEQFF; v_call: TRBV11-3; clone_size: -; j_call: TRBJ2-1; d_call: -
cdr3_nt: TGTGCCAGCAGTTTCCAGGTCGGGGAGCTGTTTTTT; cdr3_aa: CASSFQVGELFF; v_call: TRBV12-3/TRBV12-4; clone_size: -; j_call: TRBJ2-2; d_call: -
cdr3_nt: TGTGCCAGCTCACCCATCTCGGGGTCTCAAGAGACCCAGTACTTC; cdr3_aa: CASSPISGSQETQYF; v_call: TRBV18; clone_size: -; j_call: TRBJ2-5; d_call: -
cdr3_nt: TGTGCCATCGGGGGGCTAGCGGGCAATGAGCAGTTCTTC; cdr3_aa: CAIGGLAGNEQFF; v_call: TRBV7-9; clone_size: -; j_call: TRBJ2-1; d_call: TRBD2
cdr3_nt: TGTGCCAGCAGTTCTCAGCAGGGAAGGGGCTACACCTTC; cdr3_aa: CASSSQQGRGYTF; v_call: TRBV28; clone_size: -; j_call: TRBJ1-2; d_call: -
cdr3_nt: TGTGCCAGCAGCTTACGGGGGTCCGGTACGCAGTATTTT; cdr3_aa: CASSLRGSGTQYF; v_call: TRBV7-9; clone_size: -; j_call: TRBJ2-3; d_call: -
cdr3_nt: TGTGCCAGCAGTCCTTACAGGGGGCGGACTGGGGCCAACGTCCTGACTTTC; cdr3_aa: CASSPYRGRTGANVLTF; v_call: TRBV3-1/TRBV3-2; clone_size: -; j_call: TRBJ2-6; d_call: TRBD1
cdr3_nt: TGCGCCAGCAGCAAATCCGGGACTAGCGGGATCTACGAGCAGTACTTC; cdr3_aa: CASSKSGTSGIYEQYF; v_call: TRBV5-1; clone_size: few; j_call: TRBJ2-7; d_call: TRBD2
cdr3_nt: TGTGCCAGCTCACCAGACAGGAGCAACTATGGCTACACCTTC; cdr3_aa: CASSPDRSNYGYTF; v_call: TRBV18; clone_size: -; j_call: TRBJ1-2; d_call: -
cdr3_nt: TGTGCCAGCAGTTACTCGACACAGGGGAACTATGGCTACACCTTC; cdr3_aa: CASSYSTQGNYGYTF; v_call: TRBV6-5; clone_size: few; j_call: TRBJ1-2; d_call: TRBD1
cdr3_nt: TGTGCCACCAGTGATTCGGCGGGTATGGGGAATGAGCAGTTCTTC; cdr3_aa: CATSDSAGMGNEQFF; v_call: TRBV24-1; clone_size: -; j_call: TRBJ2-1; d_call: -
cdr3_nt: TGTGCCAGCAACCTAGCGGGAGGGAGCACAGATACGCAGTATTTT; cdr3_aa: CASNLAGGSTDTQYF; v_call: TRBV3-1/TRBV3-2; clone_size: -; j_call: TRBJ2-3; d_call: TRBD2
cdr3_nt: TGTGCCAGCAGCCCCTCGGGACAGCCATATAACGAGCAGTACTTC; cdr3_aa: CASSPSGQPYNEQYF; v_call: TRBV7-2; clone_size: -; j_call: TRBJ2-7; d_call: TRBD1
cdr3_nt: TGCGCCAGCAGTCCGGATCAGCGGGCCACCGGGGAGCTGTTTTTT; cdr3_aa: CASSPDQRATGELFF; v_call: TRBV5-1; clone_size: few; j_call: TRBJ2-2; d_call: -
cdr3_nt: TGTGCCAGCAGTAGGACTAGCGGGAATCCGTTCTTC; cdr3_aa: CASSRTSGNPFF; v_call: TRBV2; clone_size: -; j_call: TRBJ2-1; d_call: TRBD2
cdr3_nt: TGTGCCAGTACCCTGGACAGCTCGGGTTACAATGAGCAGTTCTTC; cdr3_aa: CASTLDSSGYNEQFF; v_call: TRBV19; clone_size: -; j_call: TRBJ2-1; d_call: -
cdr3_nt: TGTGCCAGCAGCCAGATAGCGGAGACCCAGTACTTC; cdr3_aa: CASSQIAETQYF; v_call: TRBV3-1/TRBV3-2; clone_size: once; j_call: TRBJ2-5; d_call: -
cdr3_nt: TGTGCCAGCAGGGCGGGGAGCACAGATACGCAGTATTTT; cdr3_aa: CASRAGSTDTQYF; v_call: TRBV7-2; clone_size: -; j_call: TRBJ2-3; d_call: -
cdr3_nt: TGTGTCAGAAGCTTAGTTCAGGGGGCGGGAAACATTCAGTACTTC; cdr3_aa: CVRSLVQGAGNIQYF; v_call: TRBV7-5; clone_size: -; j_call: TRBJ2-4; d_call: -
cdr3_nt: TGTGCCAGCAGCGATAGCGGGACTAGCACAGATACGCAGTATTTT; cdr3_aa: CASSDSGTSTDTQYF; v_call: TRBV9; clone_size: -; j_call: TRBJ2-3; d_call: TRBD2
cdr3_nt: TGTGCCAGCAGCCCCGCAGGGGTTAGCAATCAGCCCCAGCATTTT; cdr3_aa: CASSPAGVSNQPQHF; v_call: TRBV11-2; clone_size: -; j_call: TRBJ1-5; d_call: -
cdr3_nt: TGTGCCAGCAGTTTATCAGGGACAGCTCAAGAGACCCAGTACTTC; cdr3_aa: CASSLSGTAQETQYF; v_call: TRBV28; clone_size: -; j_call: TRBJ2-5; d_call: TRBD1
cdr3_nt: TGTGCCAGCAGCCGGGACAGAAGTTACACTGAAGCTTTCTTT; cdr3_aa: CASSRDRSYTEAFF; v_call: TRBV4-2; clone_size: -; j_call: TRBJ1-1; d_call: TRBD1
cdr3_nt: TGCGCCAGCAGCCAACTAGCGGGAGGGAACAATGAGCAGTTCTTC; cdr3_aa: CASSQLAGGNNEQFF; v_call: TRBV4-3; clone_size: -; j_call: TRBJ2-1; d_call: TRBD2
cdr3_nt: TGTGCCAGCAGCTTGGAACTAGCAGCAGATACGCAGTATTTT; cdr3_aa: CASSLELAADTQYF; v_call: TRBV7-2; clone_size: -; j_call: TRBJ2-3; d_call: -
cdr3_nt: TGCGCCAGCAGTTTTGGACAGGGAGGCTATGGCTACACCTTC; cdr3_aa: CASSFGQGGYGYTF; v_call: TRBV4-3; clone_size: -; j_call: TRBJ1-2; d_call: TRBD1
cdr3_nt: TGTGCCAGCAGCCAACAGGGAGCCAAAAACATTCAGTACTTC; cdr3_aa: CASSQQGAKNIQYF; v_call: TRBV14; clone_size: -; j_call: TRBJ2-4; d_call: -
cdr3_nt: TGTGCTAGTGGTTTGCTCCTGGGGGACAGGGACACCGGGGAGCTGTTTTTT; cdr3_aa: CASGLLLGDRDTGELFF; v_call: TRBV12-5; clone_size: -; j_call: TRBJ2-2; d_call: TRBD1
cdr3_nt: TGTGCCAGCAGCCACGGACTAGCTTACGAGCAGTACTTC; cdr3_aa: CASSHGLAYEQYF; v_call: TRBV3-1/TRBV3-2; clone_size: -; j_call: TRBJ2-7; d_call: TRBD2
cdr3_nt: TGTGCCAGCAGCTTAACGAGGGAAGAGACCCAGTACTTC; cdr3_aa: CASSLTREETQYF; v_call: TRBV7-3; clone_size: -; j_call: TRBJ2-5; d_call: -
cdr3_nt: TGCAGCGTTCAGACATACCAGACAGGGCCCGGCGACACCGGGGAGCTGTTTTTT; cdr3_aa: CSVQTYQTGPGDTGELFF; v_call: TRBV29-1; clone_size: many; j_call: TRBJ2-2; d_call: TRBD1
cdr3_nt: TGTGCCAGCAGATTTGGGACAGGCTATGGCTACACCTTC; cdr3_aa: CASRFGTGYGYTF; v_call: TRBV21-1; clone_size: -; j_call: TRBJ1-2; d_call: -
cdr3_nt: TGTGCCAGCAGCCCCAGGGCGAACACTGAAGCTTTCTTT; cdr3_aa: CASSPRANTEAFF; v_call: TRBV7-2; clone_size: -; j_call: TRBJ1-1; d_call: -
cdr3_nt: TGTGCCAGCAGCAAGCCATCCATGAACACTGAAGCTTTCTTT; cdr3_aa: CASSKPSMNTEAFF; v_call: TRBV4-2; clone_size: few; j_call: TRBJ1-1; d_call: -
cdr3_nt: TGTGCCAGCAGTCGGGAGGGTGAGCAGTTCTTC; cdr3_aa: CASSREGEQFF; v_call: TRBV6-2/TRBV6-3; clone_size: -; j_call: TRBJ2-1; d_call: TRBD2
cdr3_nt: TGTGCCAGCAGCTTGGGACTAGCGGGAGCCCTACCCTACAATGAGCAGTTCTTC; cdr3_aa: CASSLGLAGALPYNEQFF; v_call: TRBV14; clone_size: -; j_call: TRBJ2-1; d_call: TRBD2
cdr3_nt: TGTGCCAGCAGCGTAGGCCCAGGTAATGAGCAGTTCTTC; cdr3_aa: CASSVGPGNEQFF; v_call: TRBV9; clone_size: -; j_call: TRBJ2-1; d_call: -
cdr3_nt: TGCAGCGTAAACAGGGGGAACTATGGCTACACCTTC; cdr3_aa: CSVNRGNYGYTF; v_call: TRBV29-1; clone_size: few; j_call: TRBJ1-2; d_call: TRBD1
cdr3_nt: TGCGCCAGCAGCCAACGAGGAGGGTGGTGGCAGTTCTTC; cdr3_aa: CASSQRGGWWQFF; v_call: TRBV4-1; clone_size: -; j_call: TRBJ2-1; d_call: -
cdr3_nt: TGTGCCAGCAGTCAGGGGAGCTCCTACGAGCAGTACTTC; cdr3_aa: CASSQGSSYEQYF; v_call: TRBV6-5; clone_size: -; j_call: TRBJ2-7; d_call: -
cdr3_nt: TGTGCCAGCAGCCGCCGACTGGCAGATACGCAGTATTTT; cdr3_aa: CASSRRLADTQYF; v_call: TRBV14; clone_size: -; j_call: TRBJ2-3; d_call: -